Here is one T cell receptor beta chain with its context. Antigen unknown. The diagnostic criteria were recently defined, and patients with Susac syndrome met them for definite or probable disease. It was negative isolation that provided the CD8+ and CD4+ T cells, whereas TEMRA cells were enriched by FACS. The germline V gene has CDR1 LGHDT and CDR2 YNNKEL (reference sequence). V shed 4 bases and J shed 6 bases, with 22 bases lying between them. The CDR3 runs to 16 residues. This specimen comes from a study of CD8 T cells in Susac syndrome. Study-level results: Total CD8+ and CD8+ TEMRA repertoires contained roughly 15 and five Susac-specific public clones, respectively.

Random hexamers were used to reverse transcribe the RNA input (about 0.45 to 1 ug). TCRdb reprocessed the immunoSEQ multiplex PCR reads with MiXCR, giving one entry per CDR3 protein. This sample has under 200,000 distinct CDR3 sequences, with approximately 95% found just once. The sample comprised CD8+ T cells from PBMCs. The source is a human donor with Susac syndrome. The gene calls are TRBV3-1 and TRBJ2-7; the D gene is possibly TRBD2 (6 bases). This CDR3 reads CASSLGEAPIFGEQYF. The DNA of the CDR3 is TGTGCCAGCAGCCTCGGGGAGGCCCCAATTTTCGGCGAGCAGTACTTC.